Below are 23 T cell receptor beta chains sequenced from a single sample in a study of CD8 T cells in Susac syndrome. With random hexamers, reverse transcription was performed on about 0.45 to 1 ug of RNA. A single record per CDR3 protein comes from TCRdb applying MiXCR to the immunoSEQ multiplex PCR reads. This table holds roughly 150,000 distinct CDR3 sequences, roughly 94% found once. Sequencing was performed on CD8+ T cells from PBMCs. These receptor sequences come from a human donor with multiple sclerosis.

The chain uses TRBV28 and TRBJ1-6, with 10 bases identical to TRBD1. Germline V gene lookup returns CDR1 MDHEN and CDR2 SYDVKM. The CDR3 length is 16 residues. The V segment lost 3 bases and the J segment 7 bases; nucleotides outside the gene matches: 6. This chain's CDR3 is CASSFRGTGANSPLHF. The CDR3 DNA reads as TGTGCCAGCAGTTTTAGGGGGACAGGGGCAAATTCACCCCTCCACTTT. The whole variable domain, remainder taken from reference TRBV28 and TRBJ1-6, is DVKVTQSSRYLVKRTGEKVFLECVQDMDHENMFWYRQDPGLGLRLIYFSYDVKMKEKGDIPEGYSVSREKKERFSLILESASTNQTSMYLCASSFRGTGANSPLHFGNGTRLTVT.

The chain employs TRBV30 and TRBJ1-3; D not certain. Trimming took off 5 bases at V and 1 base at J, with 3 bases between the two ends. Germline V CDR1 and CDR2: GTSNPN, SVGIG (reference sequence). CDR3 length: 11 residues. The CDR3 DNA sequence: TGTGCCTGGCGTTCTGGAAACACCATATATTTT. Its translation is CAWRSGNTIYF.

The gene calls are TRBV19 and TRBJ2-7, with D maybe TRBD2 (6 bases). V shed 4 bases and J shed 6 bases, with 10 bases lying between them. This CDR3 comprises 12 residues. CDR1 LNHDA and CDR2 SQIVND come from the germline V gene (reference sequence). The DNA for the CDR3 is TGTGCCAGTAGTAAGGGAGGAGGCGAGCAGTACTTC. This encodes CASSKGGGEQYF. Looking up the rest from reference TRBV19 and TRBJ2-7 gives the full variable domain: DGGITQSPKYLFRKEGQNVTLSCEQNLNHDAMYWYRQDPGQGLRLIYYSQIVNDFQKGDIAEGYSVSREKKESFPLTVTSAQKNPTAFYLCASSKGGGEQYFGPGTRLTVT.

This CDR3 is CASSQPRIQGAYSYEQYF. CDR3 nucleotides: TGTGCCAGCAGCCAACCTCGGATACAGGGGGCGTACTCCTACGAGCAGTACTTC. This chain uses TRBV3-1 with TRBJ2-7; the match to TRBD1 covers 9 bases. Germline CDR1 reads LGHDT; CDR2 reads YNNKEL (reference sequence). Losses at the gene ends were 2 bases for V and 0 bases for J; bases not matched to a gene: 11. This CDR3 has 18 amino acids.

The chain has TRBV9 and TRBJ1-2; 8 bases agree with TRBD1. J was trimmed by 5 bases and V by 5 bases; bases with no gene match: 2. This CDR3 spans 12 amino acids. Per germline, CDR1 SGDLS and CDR2 YYNGEE. In nucleotides, the CDR3 is TGTGCCAGCAGGGACAGGGAATATGGCTACACCTTC. It specifies CASRDREYGYTF.

This chain uses TRBV7-2 with TRBJ2-3; TRBD1 is a possible D gene (6 bases). This CDR3 contains 17 residues. Germline-derived CDR1 and CDR2 are SGHTA and FQGNSA. V was clipped by 4 bases and J by 4 bases, with 21 bases between them. The CDR3 bases are TGTGCCAGCAGCTACCGGGGAAGGACAGTTATCCCAGATACGCAGTATTTT. Translated, it gives CASSYRGRTVIPDTQYF.

The rearrangement joins TRBV12-3 or TRBV12-4 to TRBJ2-7, with a weak D call TRBD1 (5 bases). This CDR3 region has 13 residues. V lost 5 bases, J lost 0 bases, and 8 bases lay in between. CDR3 amino acids: CASSMDTSYEQYF. The CDR3 DNA reads as TGTGCCAGCAGTATGGACACCTCCTACGAGCAGTACTTC.

The CDR3 sequence is CSVVGIEFSSYEQYF. CDR3 nucleotides: TGCAGCGTTGTGGGAATAGAGTTCAGTTCCTACGAGCAGTACTTC. This chain connects TRBV29-1 to TRBJ2-7; D is ambiguous. Per the germline V gene, CDR1 is SQVTM and CDR2 is ANQGSEA. The V end lost 4 bases, the J end lost 1 base, and 17 bases lay between the germline ends. This CDR3 has 15 residues.

The V and J genes are TRBV7-9 and TRBJ2-7, with 7 positions matching TRBD1. The CDR3 is made up of 15 amino acids. The V gene's germline CDR1 is SEHNR and CDR2 FQNEAQ (reference sequence). V was pared by 4 bases and J by 3 bases, with 9 bases of the junction left unmatched. CDR3 coding DNA: TGTGCCAGCAGCTCCCCCACAGGGGTCGGCTACGAGCAGTACTTC. Its translation: CASSSPTGVGYEQYF.

The chain has TRBV5-1 and TRBJ2-3, with TRBD2 as a possible D gene (5 bases). V was pared by 0 bases and J by 2 bases, with 10 bases between. The CDR3 loop spans 15 amino acids. Germline CDR1 reads SGHRS; CDR2 reads YFSETQ. Here the CDR3 DNA reads TGCGCCAGCAGCTTGGGCACTAGTAACACAGATACGCAGTATTTT. Translating it yields CASSLGTSNTDTQYF.

This rearrangement joins TRBV29-1 to TRBJ1-1, with D possibly TRBD1 on 6 matching bases. V was clipped by 5 bases and J by 0 bases, with 13 bases between them. CDR1 is SQVTM, CDR2 ANQGSEA, per germline. The CDR3 sequence is 14 residues long. The CDR3: CSVRTGLMNTEAFF. The CDR3, as DNA: TGCAGCGTTAGAACAGGGCTGATGAACACTGAAGCTTTCTTT.

This clonotype has a single count. The rearrangement joins TRBV7-3 to TRBJ2-2, with 7 bases that match TRBD2. Germline V gene lookup returns CDR1 SGHTA and CDR2 FQGTGA. The ends lost 5 bases at V and 0 bases at J; junction bases unmatched: 12. This CDR3 contains 18 residues. CDR3 coding DNA: TGTGCCAGCAGCCGATCACTAGCGACACCTGCGAACACCGGGGAGCTGTTTTTT. It translates to CASSRSLATPANTGELFF.

Of note for this clonotype: A read error may produce the germline difference seen at one junction end. This chain links TRBV4-2 with TRBJ2-6; D gene unclear. The germline V gene encodes CDR1 LGHNA and CDR2 YNFKEQ. The CDR3 consists of 16 residues. CDR3 sequence (DNA): TGTGCCAGCAGCGAAGACACAGCGTCCGGGGCCAACGTCCTGACTTTC. Its translation: CASSEDTASGANVLTF.

The chain employs TRBV4-1 and TRBJ1-6; D uncertain. V lost 4 bases to trimming and J lost 6 bases, with 13 bases between them. CDR1 is MGHRA and CDR2 is YSYEKL in the germline V gene. The CDR3 runs 15 residues. The DNA of the CDR3 is TGCGCCAGCAGCCTCGGGCCCGGCCTTAATTCACCCCTCCACTTT. It is translated as CASSLGPGLNSPLHF.

The chain carries TRBV30 and TRBJ1-6, with 9 bases identical to TRBD1. Germline V lookup: CDR1 GTSNPN, CDR2 SVGIG (reference sequence). CDR3 size: 15 residues. V lost 2 bases and J lost 7; bases outside the gene matches: 6. The CDR3 sequence: CAWSSGTGNNSPLHF. CDR3 in DNA: TGTGCCTGGAGTTCCGGGACAGGGAACAATTCACCCCTCCACTTT.

In this sample, this clonotype turned up once. The V call is TRBV29-1, the J call TRBJ2-7; D is possibly TRBD2 (6 bases). CDR1 and CDR2 from the germline V gene are SQVTM and ANQGSEA. V was clipped by 4 bases and J by 1 base, with 11 bases between them. The CDR3 loop spans 13 amino acids. CDR3 nucleotide sequence: TGCAGCGTTGTGCGGGGAGGATCCTACGAGCAGTACTTC. Protein sequence: CSVVRGGSYEQYF.

This sequence joins TRBV30 and TRBJ2-7; either TRBD1 or TRBD2 may fit D (5 bases each). The CDR3 covers 13 residues. Trimming took 0 bases from V and 3 from J, leaving 9 bases between them. Germline CDR1 reads GTSNPN; CDR2 reads SVGIG (reference sequence). CDR3 loop: CAWSVGTSYEQYF. In DNA, the CDR3 is TGTGCCTGGAGTGTGGGGACCAGCTACGAGCAGTACTTC. Combining the CDR3 with reference TRBV30 and TRBJ2-7 gives the whole variable domain SQTIHQWPATLVQPVGSPLSLECTVEGTSNPNLYWYRQAAGRGLQLLFYSVGIGQISSEVPQNLSASRPQDRQFILSSKKLLLSDSGFYLCAWSVGTSYEQYFGPGTRLTVT.

The gene calls are TRBV5-1 and TRBJ1-2; the D is unclear. Trimming pared 0 bases from V and 0 bases from J, leaving 6 bases between. CDR3 size: 14 residues. Germline CDR1 and CDR2: SGHRS and YFSETQ. The CDR3 protein is CASSLGQSNYGYTF. Written as DNA, the CDR3 is TGCGCCAGCAGCTTGGGTCAGTCTAACTATGGCTACACCTTC.

The chain employs TRBV12-3 or TRBV12-4 and TRBJ2-7, with D possibly TRBD1 on 6 matching bases. CDR3 length equals 12 residues. The V and J ends lost 6 bases and 6 bases respectively, with 12 bases between them. CDR3 coding DNA: TGTGCCAGCAGACCCACCAGGGGCGAGCAGTACTTC. It specifies CASRPTRGEQYF.

V is TRBV28 and J is TRBJ1-2; no firm D call. CDR1 and CDR2 from the germline V gene are MDHEN and SYDVKM. V was shortened by 6 bases and J by 2 bases, with 19 bases between the two germline ends. The CDR3 runs 16 residues. CDR3 loop: CASSHRGRRSNYGYTF. CDR3 in DNA: TGTGCCAGCAGCCATCGCGGACGGCGGTCCAACTATGGCTACACCTTC.

The chain is built from TRBV29-1 and TRBJ2-6, with 7 bases aligning to TRBD1. The V segment lost 7 bases and the J segment 0 bases; nucleotides outside the gene matches: 15. The germline CDR1 and CDR2 sequences are SQVTM and ANQGSEA. The CDR3 totals 18 residues. For the CDR3, the DNA is TGCAGCGCCCGCACGACCGGGACAGTACCCTCTGGGGCCAACGTCCTGACTTTC. Its translation: CSARTTGTVPSGANVLTF.

The CDR3 spells CATRLGGINEQFF. CDR3 coding DNA: TGTGCCACGAGATTGGGAGGAATCAATGAGCAGTTCTTC. V usage is TRBV6-2 or TRBV6-3 and J usage is TRBJ2-1; possibly TRBD2 for D (6 bases). The V gene lost 10 bases and the J gene lost 6 bases, with 16 bases spanning the gap. The CDR3 has 13 residues. Germline CDR1 reads MNHEY; CDR2 reads SVGEGT.

This sequence joins TRBV12-3 or TRBV12-4 and TRBJ2-1, with unresolved D. This CDR3 has 12 residues. Trimming removed 3 bases at V and 3 bases at J, with 3 bases between. The DNA for the CDR3 is TGTGCCAGCAGTTTGGTCTACAATGAGCAGTTCTTC. It specifies CASSLVYNEQFF.